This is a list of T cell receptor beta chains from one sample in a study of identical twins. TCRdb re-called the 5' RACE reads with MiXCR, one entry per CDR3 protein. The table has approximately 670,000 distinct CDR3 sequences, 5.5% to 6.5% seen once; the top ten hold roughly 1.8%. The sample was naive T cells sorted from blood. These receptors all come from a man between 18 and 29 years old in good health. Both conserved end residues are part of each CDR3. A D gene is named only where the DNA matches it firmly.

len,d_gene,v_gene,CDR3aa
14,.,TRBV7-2,CASSLETSFRNINF
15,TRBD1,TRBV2,CASSGQQGLGEKLFF
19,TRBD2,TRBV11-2,CASSLVPSGRARSHHEQFF
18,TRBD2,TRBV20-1,CSASPGLAGASSYNEQFF
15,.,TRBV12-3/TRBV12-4,CASSFRGPAYNEQFF
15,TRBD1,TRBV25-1,CASSATGGYADTQYF
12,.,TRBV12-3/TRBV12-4,CASRRGATEAFF
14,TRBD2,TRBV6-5,CASTSLAGNYEQYF
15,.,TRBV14,CASSQALRRNTEAFF
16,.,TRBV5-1,CASSSMDPRWNTEAFF